The present T cell receptor (beta chain) was sequenced within a study of blood T cell repertoires in COVID-19 (dated by TCRdb to the early 2020s). Study-level background: The collaborator samples originated in the United States, Italy and Spain and spanned the acute and convalescent phases of COVID-19. The material from the prospective study consisted of cDNA or gDNA derived from T cells, B-cell-depleted T cells, or PBMCs. Deeply sampled blood TCRbeta repertoires from subjects exposed to, actively infected with, or recovered from COVID-19 were included in the dataset. The repertoires were released in a freely available public database intended as a resource for research on the immune response to SARS-CoV-2. Samples were obtained from the ongoing ImmuneRACE study (first 160 participants) and from roughly 1,300 subjects provided by 6 global collaborators. A de-identified subject ID, COVID-19 status, age in years and sex were almost always included in the sample metadata. Where HLA class I and class II types were available, the types were taken from metadata supplied by the sample provider, not from assay-based typing. What the research found in general, with its limitations: The amount of clinical and demographic metadata varied by source and participant and was provided uncurated.

The germline V gene encodes CDR1 ENHRY and CDR2 SYGVKD. Trimming at the junction amounts to 4 bases on V and 8 bases on J, and the germline ends lie 17 bases apart. The CDR3 spans 14 residues, from the cysteine through the phenylalanine. The CDR3 DNA has 42 bases and is translated from base 1. On this clone: The specificity of this receptor is unknown. Base qualities are not provided; no much larger clone lies one nucleotide away.

The immunoSEQ Assay, a bias-controlled multiplex PCR, was used to amplify TCRbeta CDR3 regions from genomic DNA. Regarding the original processing steps: Nucleated cell counts per sample were estimated from amplification of reference gene primers within the assay. Sequence reads were collapsed and filtered to measure the absolute abundance of every unique TCRbeta CDR3 rearrangement. For each sample, productive Simpson clonality was calculated as the square root of Simpson's diversity index over productive rearrangements. This is the immuneACCESS table as TCRdb keeps it, with only in-frame sequences that have V and J called. A part of the clones is gone; compared with another copy, unresolved V genes explain less than half, and the rest is unexplained. The V and J calls and clone size are taken from that table; D and trimming were inferred from the DNA. Recorded for this sample are roughly 80,000 clones; about 91% of them occurred a single time. Clones ranked in the top ten supply 6% to 7.5% of the sample.

Collaborating institutions collected whole blood in K2EDTA tubes following their own protocols. Collaborator samples were shipped for TCRbeta analysis as frozen whole blood, isolated PBMCs, or DNA extracted from either sample type. The sample comprised peripheral blood. The receptor comes from a woman over 75 with acute or convalescent COVID-19. This chain is built from TRBV10-3 and TRBJ1-2, with a tentative D gene TRBD1 over 5 matching bases. At the DNA level, the sequence is TGTGCCATCAGTGGGACATTTCCAACCGTAGGCTACACCTTC. The translation is CAISGTFPTVGYTF.